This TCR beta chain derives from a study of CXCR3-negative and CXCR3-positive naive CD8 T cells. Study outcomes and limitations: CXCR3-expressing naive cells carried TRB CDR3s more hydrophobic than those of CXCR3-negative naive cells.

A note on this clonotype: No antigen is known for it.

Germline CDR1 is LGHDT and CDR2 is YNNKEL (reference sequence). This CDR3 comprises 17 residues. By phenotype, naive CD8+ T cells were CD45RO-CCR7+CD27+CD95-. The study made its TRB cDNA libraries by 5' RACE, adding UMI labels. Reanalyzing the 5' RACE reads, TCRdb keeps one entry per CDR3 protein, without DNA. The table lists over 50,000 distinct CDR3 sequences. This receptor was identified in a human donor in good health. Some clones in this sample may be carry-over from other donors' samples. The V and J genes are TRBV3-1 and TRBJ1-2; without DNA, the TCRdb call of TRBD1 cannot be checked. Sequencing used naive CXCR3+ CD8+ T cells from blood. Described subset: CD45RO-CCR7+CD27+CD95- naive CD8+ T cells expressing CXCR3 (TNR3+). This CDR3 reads CASSHGTGAILLYGYTF.